This T cell receptor (beta chain) was sequenced in a study of cytomegalovirus exposure and HLA in healthy donors. Findings and caveats of the study: Reportedly, TCR beta sequences accurately predicted HLA-A and HLA-B alleles in most subjects.

60 Vbeta and 13 Jbeta primers were used in PCR. The table came from immunoSEQ multiplex PCR; TCRdb's copy has only in-frame clones and leaves some out. This repertoire shows 150,000 or so clones, about two thirds found once; its top ten account for 1.5% to 2%. CDR3 length equals 19 residues. After removal of 5 bases from V and 4 bases from J, the junction contained 19 bases not matched to a gene. The germline CDR1 and CDR2 sequences are GTSNPN and SVGIG (reference sequence). With regard to this clone: What it binds is not known.

The sample was PBMCs. The origin of this receptor is a woman aged 18-29 years in good health and CMV-seronegative. The gene calls are TRBV30 and TRBJ2-1, with TRBD2 matching over 11 bases. CDR3 region: CAWYRSGRAGLSEYNEQFF. The CDR3 nucleotides read TGTGCCTGGTATCGTAGCGGGAGGGCCGGTTTGTCCGAATACAATGAGCAGTTCTTC.